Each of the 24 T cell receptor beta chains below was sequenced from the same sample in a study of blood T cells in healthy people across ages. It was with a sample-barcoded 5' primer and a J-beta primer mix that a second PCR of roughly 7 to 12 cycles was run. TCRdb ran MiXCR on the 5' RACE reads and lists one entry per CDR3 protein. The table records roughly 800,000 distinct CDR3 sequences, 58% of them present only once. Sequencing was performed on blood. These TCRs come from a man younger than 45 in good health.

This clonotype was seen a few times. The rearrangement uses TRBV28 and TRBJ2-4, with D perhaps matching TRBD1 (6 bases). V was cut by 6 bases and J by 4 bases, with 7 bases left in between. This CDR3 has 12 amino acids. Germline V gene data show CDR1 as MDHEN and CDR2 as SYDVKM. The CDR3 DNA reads TGTGCCAGCAGCGACAGGAAAAACATTCAGTACTTC. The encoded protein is CASSDRKNIQYF.

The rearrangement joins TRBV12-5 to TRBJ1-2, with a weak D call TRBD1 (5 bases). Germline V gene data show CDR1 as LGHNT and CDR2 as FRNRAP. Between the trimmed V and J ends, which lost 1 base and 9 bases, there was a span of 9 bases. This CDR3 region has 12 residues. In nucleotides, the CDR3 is TGTGCTAGTGGTTTGGGGGACCCCAGCTACACCTTC. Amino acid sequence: CASGLGDPSYTF. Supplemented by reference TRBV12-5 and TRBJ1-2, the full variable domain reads DARVTQTPRHKVTEMGQEVTMRCQPILGHNTVFWYRQTMMQGLELLAYFRNRAPLDDSGMPKDRFSAEMPDATLATLKIQPSEPRDSAVYFCASGLGDPSYTFGSGTRLTVV.

DNA for the CDR3: TGTGCCAGCAGCTTTTTCAGAACAGAGCAAGAGACCCAGTACTTC. This translates into CASSFFRTEQETQYF. The chain uses TRBV7-2 and TRBJ2-5; D not resolved. From germline, CDR1 is SGHTA and CDR2 FQGNSA. The CDR3 runs to 15 residues. Trimming removed 3 bases at V and 2 bases at J, with 13 bases between.

CDR3 sequence: CSARDFTGTSGRASYNEQFF. The CDR3 nucleotides are TGCAGTGCTAGAGATTTCACCGGGACTAGCGGGAGGGCCTCCTACAATGAGCAGTTCTTC. This chain connects TRBV20-1 to TRBJ2-1; TRBD2 matches 16 bases. Germline-derived CDR1 and CDR2 are DFQATT and SNEGSKA (reference sequence). The CDR3 runs 20 residues. With 0 bases clipped from V and 0 bases from J, the junction kept 8 bases outside the gene matches.

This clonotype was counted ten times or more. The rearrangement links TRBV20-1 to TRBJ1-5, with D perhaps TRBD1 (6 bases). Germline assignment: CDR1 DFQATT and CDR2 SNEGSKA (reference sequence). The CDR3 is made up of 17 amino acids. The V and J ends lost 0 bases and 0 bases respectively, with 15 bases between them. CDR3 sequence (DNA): TGCAGTGCTAGAGATATGGGAGGGGGATATAGCAATCAGCCCCAGCATTTT. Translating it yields CSARDMGGGYSNQPQHF.

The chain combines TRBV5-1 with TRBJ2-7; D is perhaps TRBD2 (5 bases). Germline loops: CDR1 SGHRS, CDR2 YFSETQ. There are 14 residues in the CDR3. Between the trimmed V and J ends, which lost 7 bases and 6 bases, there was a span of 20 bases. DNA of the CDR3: TGCGCCAGCGCAATCCTAGACTACCTGGGCGAGCAGTACTTC. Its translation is CASAILDYLGEQYF.

CDR3 amino acids: CASSFNGLGLSEQFF. The CDR3 DNA is TGTGCCAGCAGCTTTAACGGGCTGGGTCTTAGTGAGCAGTTCTTC. This sequence joins TRBV7-6 and TRBJ2-1; D is ambiguous. The CDR3 runs 15 residues. V was trimmed by 3 bases and J by 9 bases, leaving 18 bases between them. Germline CDR1 SGHVS, CDR2 FNYEAQ.

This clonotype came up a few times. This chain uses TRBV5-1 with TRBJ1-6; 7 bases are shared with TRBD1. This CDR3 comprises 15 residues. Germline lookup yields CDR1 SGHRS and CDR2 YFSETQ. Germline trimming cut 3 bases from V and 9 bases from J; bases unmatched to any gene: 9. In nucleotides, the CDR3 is TGCGCCAGCAGCTCGGTAGGGGGCCAGGGTTCACCCCTCCACTTT. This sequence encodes CASSSVGGQGSPLHF.

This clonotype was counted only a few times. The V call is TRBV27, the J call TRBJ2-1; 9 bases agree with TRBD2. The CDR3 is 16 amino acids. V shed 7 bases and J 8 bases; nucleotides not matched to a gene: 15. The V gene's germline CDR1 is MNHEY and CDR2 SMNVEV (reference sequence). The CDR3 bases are TGTGCCAGCATCCGTCGAAGCGGGAGGAGTATATATGAGCAGTTCTTC. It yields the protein CASIRRSGRSIYEQFF.

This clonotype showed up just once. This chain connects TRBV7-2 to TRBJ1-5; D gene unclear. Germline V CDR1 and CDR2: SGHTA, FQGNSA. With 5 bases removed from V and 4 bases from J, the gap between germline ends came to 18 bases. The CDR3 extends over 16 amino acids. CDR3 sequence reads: CASSLEGLGRNQPQHF. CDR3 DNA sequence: TGTGCCAGCAGCCTTGAGGGCCTAGGAAGGAATCAGCCCCAGCATTTT.

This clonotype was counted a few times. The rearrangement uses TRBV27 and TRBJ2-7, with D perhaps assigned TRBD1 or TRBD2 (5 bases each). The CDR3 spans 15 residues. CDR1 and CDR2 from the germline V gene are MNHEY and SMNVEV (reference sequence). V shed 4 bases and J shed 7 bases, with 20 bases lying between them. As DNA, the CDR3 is TGTGCCAGCAGTTCCACCGGGACCAGCCAGGTAGAGCAGTACTTC. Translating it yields CASSSTGTSQVEQYF.

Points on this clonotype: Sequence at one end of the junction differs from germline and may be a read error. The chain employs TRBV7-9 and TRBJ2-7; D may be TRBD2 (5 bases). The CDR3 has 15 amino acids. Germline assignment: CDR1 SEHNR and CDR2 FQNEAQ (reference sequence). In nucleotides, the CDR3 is TGTGCCATTCCTGGGGTGTATGGGAGCTCCTACAAGCAGTACTTC. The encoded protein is CAIPGVYGSSYKQYF.

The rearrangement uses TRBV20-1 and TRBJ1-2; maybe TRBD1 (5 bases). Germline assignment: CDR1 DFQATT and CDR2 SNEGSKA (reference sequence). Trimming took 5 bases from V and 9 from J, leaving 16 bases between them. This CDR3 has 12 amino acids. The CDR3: CSALTLQESYTF. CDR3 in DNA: TGCAGTGCTCTTACCTTACAGGAAAGCTACACCTTC.

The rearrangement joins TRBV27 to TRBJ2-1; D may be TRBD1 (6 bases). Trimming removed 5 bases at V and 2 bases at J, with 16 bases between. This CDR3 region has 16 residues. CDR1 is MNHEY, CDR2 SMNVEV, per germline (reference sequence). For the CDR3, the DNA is TGTGCCAGCAGTCGTGACAGGACCGTAACCTACAATGAGCAGTTCTTC. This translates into CASSRDRTVTYNEQFF.

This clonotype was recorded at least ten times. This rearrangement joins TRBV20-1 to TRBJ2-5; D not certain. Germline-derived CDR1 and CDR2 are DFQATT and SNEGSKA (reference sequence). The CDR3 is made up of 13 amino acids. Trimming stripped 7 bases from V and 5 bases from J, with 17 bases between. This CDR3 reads CSGYPVERETQYF. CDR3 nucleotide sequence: TGCAGTGGTTACCCCGTGGAGAGGGAGACCCAGTACTTC.

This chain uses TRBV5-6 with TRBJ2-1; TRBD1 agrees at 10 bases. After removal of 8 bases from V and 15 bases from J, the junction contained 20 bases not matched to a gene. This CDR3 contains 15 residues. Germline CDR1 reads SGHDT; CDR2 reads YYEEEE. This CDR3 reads CASKKGTGADLIRFF. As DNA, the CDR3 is TGTGCCAGTAAAAAAGGGACAGGGGCTGATTTGATTCGGTTCTTC.

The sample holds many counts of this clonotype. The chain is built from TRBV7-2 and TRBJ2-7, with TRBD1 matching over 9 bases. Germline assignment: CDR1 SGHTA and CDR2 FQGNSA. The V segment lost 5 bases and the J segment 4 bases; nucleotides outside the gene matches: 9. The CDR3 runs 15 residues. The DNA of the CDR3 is TGTGCCAGCAGCATACACGGACAGGGGTTGTACGAGCAGTACTTC. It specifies CASSIHGQGLYEQYF. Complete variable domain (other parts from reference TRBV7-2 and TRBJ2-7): GAGVSQSPSNKVTEKGKDVELRCDPISGHTALYWYRQSLGQGLEFLIYFQGNSAPDKSGLPSDRFSAERTGGSVSTLTIQRTQQEDSAVYLCASSIHGQGLYEQYFGPGTRLTVT.

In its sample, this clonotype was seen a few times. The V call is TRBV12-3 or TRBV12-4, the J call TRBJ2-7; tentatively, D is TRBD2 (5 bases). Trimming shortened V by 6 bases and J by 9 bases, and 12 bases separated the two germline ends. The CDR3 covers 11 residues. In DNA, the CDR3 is TGTGCCAGCAGGGGGTCCGAGGGGCAGTACTTC. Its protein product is CASRGSEGQYF.

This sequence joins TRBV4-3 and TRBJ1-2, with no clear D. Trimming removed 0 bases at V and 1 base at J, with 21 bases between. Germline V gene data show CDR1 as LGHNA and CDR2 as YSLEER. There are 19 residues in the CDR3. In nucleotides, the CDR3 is TGCGCCAGCAGCCAAGATTACGGGCCGCCAGGATTATATAACTATGGCTACACCTTC. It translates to CASSQDYGPPGLYNYGYTF.

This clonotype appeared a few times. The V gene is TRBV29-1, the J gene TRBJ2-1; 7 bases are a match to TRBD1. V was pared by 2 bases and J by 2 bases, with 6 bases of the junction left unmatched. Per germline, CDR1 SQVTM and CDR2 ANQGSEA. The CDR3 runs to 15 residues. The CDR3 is CSVESLQGAYNEQFF. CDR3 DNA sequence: TGCAGCGTTGAAAGCCTCCAGGGGGCCTACAATGAGCAGTTCTTC.

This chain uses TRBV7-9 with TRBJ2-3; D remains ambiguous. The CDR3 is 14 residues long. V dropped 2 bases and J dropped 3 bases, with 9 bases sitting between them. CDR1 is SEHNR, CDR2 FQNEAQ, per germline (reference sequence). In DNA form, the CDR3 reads TGTGCCAGCAGCTTAACAGAAGGGACAGATACGCAGTATTTT. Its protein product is CASSLTEGTDTQYF.

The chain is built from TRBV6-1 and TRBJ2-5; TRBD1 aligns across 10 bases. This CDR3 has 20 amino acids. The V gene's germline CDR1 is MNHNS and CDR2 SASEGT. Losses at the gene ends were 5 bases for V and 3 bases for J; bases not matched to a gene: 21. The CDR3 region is CASSRSGLGQGVGREETQYF. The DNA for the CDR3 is TGTGCCAGCAGTCGCTCTGGGCTTGGACAGGGGGTGGGCCGGGAAGAGACCCAGTACTTC.

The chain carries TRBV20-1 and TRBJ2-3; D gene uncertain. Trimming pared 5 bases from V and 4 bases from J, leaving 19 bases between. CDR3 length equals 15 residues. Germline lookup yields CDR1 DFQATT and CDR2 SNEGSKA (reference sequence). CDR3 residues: CSAPSPRKAPDTQYF. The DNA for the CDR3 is TGCAGTGCTCCCTCACCCAGGAAGGCCCCAGATACGCAGTATTTT.

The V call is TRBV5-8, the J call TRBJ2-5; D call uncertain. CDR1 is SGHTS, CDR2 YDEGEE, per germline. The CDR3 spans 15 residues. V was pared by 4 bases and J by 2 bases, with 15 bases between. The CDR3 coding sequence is TGTGCCAGCAGCCCCTTGTTTGCGGATCAAGAGACCCAGTACTTC. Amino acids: CASSPLFADQETQYF.